The rows below give T cell receptor beta chains drawn from one sample of a study of vaccination and CD4 T cells after COVID-19. In TCRdb, the PCR reads were re-called with MiXCR into one record per CDR3 protein. The sample yields 15,000 or so distinct CDR3 sequences, around 45% seen once. These receptors lack a known antigen. Sequencing input: CD4+ T cells from blood, cultured in vitro. The source is a human donor who had recovered from COVID-19. CDR3s leave out the opening cysteine and the closing phenylalanine or tryptophan.

CDR3aa	v_gene	j_gene
ASSLDLTAQETQY	TRBV5-4	TRBJ2-5
SAYQAGGRGETQY	TRBV20-1	TRBJ2-5
ASSTSGTRLSYEQY	TRBV19	TRBJ2-7
ASSGAGTANTEAF	TRBV6-1	TRBJ1-1
ATSEMTVGIETQY	TRBV24-1	TRBJ2-5
AWSVRTLGEQY	TRBV30	TRBJ2-7
SARSGGVETQY	TRBV20-1	TRBJ2-5
ASSFLPQRGNIQY	TRBV27	TRBJ2-4
ASSSQRNYGYT	TRBV27	TRBJ1-2
ASSQDRGTGFYGYT	TRBV14	TRBJ1-2
ASSENGDYGYT	TRBV6-1	TRBJ1-2
ATRGIAGTHDEQF	TRBV24-1	TRBJ2-1
ASRTTGGAGYGYT	TRBV19	TRBJ1-2
ASNGGTGYT	TRBV2	TRBJ1-2